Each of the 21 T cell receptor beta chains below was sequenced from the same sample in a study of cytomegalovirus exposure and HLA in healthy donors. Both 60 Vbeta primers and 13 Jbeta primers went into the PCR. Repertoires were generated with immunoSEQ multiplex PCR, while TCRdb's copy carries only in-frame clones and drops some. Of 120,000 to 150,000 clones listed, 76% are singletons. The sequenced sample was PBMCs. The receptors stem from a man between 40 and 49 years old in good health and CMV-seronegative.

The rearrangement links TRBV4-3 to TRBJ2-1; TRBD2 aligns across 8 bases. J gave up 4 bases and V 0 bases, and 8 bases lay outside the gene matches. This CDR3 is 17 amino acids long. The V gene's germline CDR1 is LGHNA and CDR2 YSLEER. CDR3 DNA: TGCGCCAGCAGCCAAGATGATATATTAGCGGGGTACAATGAGCAGTTCTTC. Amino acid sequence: CASSQDDILAGYNEQFF.

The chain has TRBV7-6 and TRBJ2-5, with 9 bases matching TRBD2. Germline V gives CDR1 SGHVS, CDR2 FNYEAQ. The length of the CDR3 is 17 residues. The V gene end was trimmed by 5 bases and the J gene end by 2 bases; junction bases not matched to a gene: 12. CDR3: CASSPVGTAGGQETQYF. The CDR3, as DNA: TGTGCCAGCAGCCCCGTTGGCACAGCGGGGGGTCAAGAGACCCAGTACTTC.

The CDR3 nucleotides read TGTGCCAGTAGCATGGGACAGGGGGCTGGGACAGATACGCAGTATTTT. Translated: CASSMGQGAGTDTQYF. The V call is TRBV19, the J call TRBJ2-3; 12 bases map to TRBD1. Unmatched junction bases numbered 7, after V lost 6 bases and J lost 3 bases. This CDR3 has 16 amino acids. CDR1 and CDR2 (germline): LNHDA, SQIVND (reference sequence).

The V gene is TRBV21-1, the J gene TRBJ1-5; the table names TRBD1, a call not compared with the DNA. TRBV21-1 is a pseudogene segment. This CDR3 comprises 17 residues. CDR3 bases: TGTGCCAGCAGCAAAGGTCGGGCGGACAGAGAGGATCAGCCCCAGCATTTT. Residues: CASSKGRADREDQPQHF.

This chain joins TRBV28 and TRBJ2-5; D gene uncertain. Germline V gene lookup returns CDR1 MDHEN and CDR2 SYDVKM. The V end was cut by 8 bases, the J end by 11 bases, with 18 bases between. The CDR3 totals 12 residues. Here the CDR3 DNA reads TGTGCCAGCCCCTCTCCCACCCAAGAGCAGTACTTC. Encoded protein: CASPSPTQEQYF.

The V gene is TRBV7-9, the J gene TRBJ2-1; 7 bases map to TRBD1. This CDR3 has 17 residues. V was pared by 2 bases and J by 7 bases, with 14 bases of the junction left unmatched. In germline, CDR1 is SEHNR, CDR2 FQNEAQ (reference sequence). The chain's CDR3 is CASSLSGTGQVGNEQFF. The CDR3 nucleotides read TGTGCCAGCAGCTTAAGTGGCACCGGACAGGTTGGGAATGAGCAGTTCTTC.

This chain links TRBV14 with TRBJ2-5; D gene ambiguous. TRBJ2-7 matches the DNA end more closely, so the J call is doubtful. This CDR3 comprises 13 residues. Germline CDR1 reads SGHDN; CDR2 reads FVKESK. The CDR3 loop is CASSQAEVVEQYF. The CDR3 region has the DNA TGTGCCAGCAGCCAAGCCGAGGTAGTCGAGCAGTACTTC.

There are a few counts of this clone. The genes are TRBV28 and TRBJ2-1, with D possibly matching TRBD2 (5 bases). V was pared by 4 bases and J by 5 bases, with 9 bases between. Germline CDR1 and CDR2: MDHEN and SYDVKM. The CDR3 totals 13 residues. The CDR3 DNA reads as TGTGCCAGCAGTTGGGGAGCAGACAATGAGCAGTTCTTC. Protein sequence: CASSWGADNEQFF.

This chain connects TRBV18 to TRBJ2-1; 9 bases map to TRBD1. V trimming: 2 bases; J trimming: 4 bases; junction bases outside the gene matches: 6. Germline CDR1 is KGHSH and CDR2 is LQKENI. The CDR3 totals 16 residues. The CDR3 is CASSPSGQGSYNEQFF. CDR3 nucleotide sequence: TGTGCCAGCTCACCATCGGGACAGGGCTCATACAATGAGCAGTTCTTC. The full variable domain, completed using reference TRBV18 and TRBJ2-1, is NAGVMQNPRHLVRRRGQEARLRCSPMKGHSHVYWYRQLPEEGLKFMVYLQKENIIDESGMPKERFSAEFPKEGPSILRIQQVVRGDSAAYFCASSPSGQGSYNEQFFGPGTRLTVL.

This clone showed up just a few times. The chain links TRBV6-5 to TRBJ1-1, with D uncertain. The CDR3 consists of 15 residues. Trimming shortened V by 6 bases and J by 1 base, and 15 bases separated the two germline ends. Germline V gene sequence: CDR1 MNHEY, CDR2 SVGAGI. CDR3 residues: CASRPDGSENTEAFF. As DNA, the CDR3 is TGTGCCAGCAGGCCCGACGGGTCCGAGAACACTGAAGCTTTCTTT.

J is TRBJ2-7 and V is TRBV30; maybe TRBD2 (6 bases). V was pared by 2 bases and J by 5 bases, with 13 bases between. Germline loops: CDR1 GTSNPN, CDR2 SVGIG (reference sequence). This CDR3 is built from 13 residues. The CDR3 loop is CAWSLTSEHEQYF. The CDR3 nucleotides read TGTGCCTGGAGTTTGACTAGTGAGCACGAGCAGTACTTC.

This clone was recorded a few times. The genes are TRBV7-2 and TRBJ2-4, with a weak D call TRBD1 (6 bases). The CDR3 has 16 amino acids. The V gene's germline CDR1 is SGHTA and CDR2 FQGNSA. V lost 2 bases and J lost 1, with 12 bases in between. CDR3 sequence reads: CASSLQSTGAKNIQYF. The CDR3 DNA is TGTGCCAGCAGCTTACAAAGCACAGGGGCCAAAAACATTCAGTACTTC.

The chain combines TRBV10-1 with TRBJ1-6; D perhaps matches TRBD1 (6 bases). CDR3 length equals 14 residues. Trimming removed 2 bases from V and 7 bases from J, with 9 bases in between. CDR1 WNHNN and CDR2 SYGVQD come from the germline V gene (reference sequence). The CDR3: CASSEDRLNSPLHF. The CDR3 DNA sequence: TGCGCCAGCAGTGAGGACAGGCTAAATTCACCCCTCCACTTT.

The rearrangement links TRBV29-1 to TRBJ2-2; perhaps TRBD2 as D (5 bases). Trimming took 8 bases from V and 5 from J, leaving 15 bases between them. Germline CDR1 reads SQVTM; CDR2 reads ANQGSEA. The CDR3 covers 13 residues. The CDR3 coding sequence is TGCAGCATTCTAGCCCAAGGGACCGGGGAGCTGTTTTTT. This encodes CSILAQGTGELFF.

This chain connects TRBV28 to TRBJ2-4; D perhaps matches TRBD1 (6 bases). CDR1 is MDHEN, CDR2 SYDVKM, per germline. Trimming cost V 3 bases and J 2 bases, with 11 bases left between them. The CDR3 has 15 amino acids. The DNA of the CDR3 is TGTGCCAGCAGTTTGAAAGGGGGTACCAAAAACATTCAGTACTTC. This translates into CASSLKGGTKNIQYF.

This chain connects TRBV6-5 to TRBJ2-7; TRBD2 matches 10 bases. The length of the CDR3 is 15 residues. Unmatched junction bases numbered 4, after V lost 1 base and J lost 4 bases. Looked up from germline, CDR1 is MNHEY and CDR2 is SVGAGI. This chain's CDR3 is CASSYLAGGGYEQYF. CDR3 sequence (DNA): TGTGCCAGCAGTTACTTAGCGGGAGGTGGATACGAGCAGTACTTC.

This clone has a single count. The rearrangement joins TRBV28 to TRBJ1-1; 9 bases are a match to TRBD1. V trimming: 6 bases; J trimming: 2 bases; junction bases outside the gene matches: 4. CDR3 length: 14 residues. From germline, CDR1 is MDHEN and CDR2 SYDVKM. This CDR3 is CASRNRGPNTEAFF. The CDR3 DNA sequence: TGTGCCAGCAGGAACAGGGGGCCCAACACTGAAGCTTTCTTT.

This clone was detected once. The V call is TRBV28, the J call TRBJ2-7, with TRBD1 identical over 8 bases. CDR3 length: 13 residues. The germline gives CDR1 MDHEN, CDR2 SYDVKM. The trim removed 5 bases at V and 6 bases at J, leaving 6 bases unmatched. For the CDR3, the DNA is TGTGCCAGCAGTGGAGGGACAGGTTTCGAGCAGTACTTC. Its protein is CASSGGTGFEQYF.

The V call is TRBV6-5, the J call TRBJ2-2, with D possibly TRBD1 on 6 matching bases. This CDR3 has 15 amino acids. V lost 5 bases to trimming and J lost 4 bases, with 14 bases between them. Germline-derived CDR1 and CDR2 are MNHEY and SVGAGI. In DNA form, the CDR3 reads TGTGCCAGCAGTCTGGGGACAACCCCCACCGGGGAGCTGTTTTTT. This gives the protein CASSLGTTPTGELFF.

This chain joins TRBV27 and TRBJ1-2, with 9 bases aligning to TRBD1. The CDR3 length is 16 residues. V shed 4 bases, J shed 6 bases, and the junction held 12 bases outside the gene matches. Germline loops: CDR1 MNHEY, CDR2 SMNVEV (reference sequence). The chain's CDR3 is CASSSVDVQGAHGYTF. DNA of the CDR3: TGTGCCAGCAGTTCGGTTGACGTACAGGGGGCTCATGGCTACACCTTC.

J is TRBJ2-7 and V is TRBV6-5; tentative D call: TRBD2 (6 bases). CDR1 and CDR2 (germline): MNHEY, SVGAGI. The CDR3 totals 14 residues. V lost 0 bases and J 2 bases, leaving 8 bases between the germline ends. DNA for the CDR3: TGTGCCAGCAGTTACTCGGGGGGAACCTACGAGCAGTACTTC. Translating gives CASSYSGGTYEQYF.